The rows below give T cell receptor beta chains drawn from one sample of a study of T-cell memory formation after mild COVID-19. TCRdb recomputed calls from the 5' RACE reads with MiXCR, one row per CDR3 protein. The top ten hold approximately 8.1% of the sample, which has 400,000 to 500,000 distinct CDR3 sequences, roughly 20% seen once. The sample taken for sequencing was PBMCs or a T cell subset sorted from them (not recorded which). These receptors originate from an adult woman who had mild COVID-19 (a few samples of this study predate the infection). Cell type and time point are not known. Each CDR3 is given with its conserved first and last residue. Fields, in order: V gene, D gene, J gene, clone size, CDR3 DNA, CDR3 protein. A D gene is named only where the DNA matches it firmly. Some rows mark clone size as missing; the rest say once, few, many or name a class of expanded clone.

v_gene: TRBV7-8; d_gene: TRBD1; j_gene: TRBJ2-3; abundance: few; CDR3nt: TGTGCCAGCAGCTACCCCCCGACAGGGGGCGCAGATACGCAGTATTTT; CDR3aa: CASSYPPTGGADTQYF
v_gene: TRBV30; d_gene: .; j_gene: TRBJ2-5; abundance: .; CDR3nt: TGTGCCTGGATGGCCTCATCCCGAGGGACCCAGTACTTC; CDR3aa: CAWMASSRGTQYF
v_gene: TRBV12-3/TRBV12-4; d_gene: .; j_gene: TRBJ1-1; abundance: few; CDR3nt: TGTGCCAGCAGTCACCCGGGGGGGGCTGAAGCTTTCTTT; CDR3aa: CASSHPGGAEAFF
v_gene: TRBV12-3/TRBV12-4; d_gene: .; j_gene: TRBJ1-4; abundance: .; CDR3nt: TGTGCCAGCAGTTTGAGGGCAGGGAACGGATTTGGGGCAACTAATGAAAAACTGTTTTTT; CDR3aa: CASSLRAGNGFGATNEKLFF
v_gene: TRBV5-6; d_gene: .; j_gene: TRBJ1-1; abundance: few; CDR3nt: TGTGCCAGCAGCTTTTCCAGGGGTGGGTATGACCCGGGAGCTTTCTTT; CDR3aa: CASSFSRGGYDPGAFF
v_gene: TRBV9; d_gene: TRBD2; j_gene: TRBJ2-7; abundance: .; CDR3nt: TGTGCCAGCAGCGGCGACGGGGGGGAGCAGTACTTC; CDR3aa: CASSGDGGEQYF
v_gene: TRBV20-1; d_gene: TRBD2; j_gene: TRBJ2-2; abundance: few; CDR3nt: TGCAGTGCCCCGAGGGGGGAAGAAGCGGGGGGGCCCACCGGGGAGCTGTTTTTT; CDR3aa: CSAPRGEEAGGPTGELFF
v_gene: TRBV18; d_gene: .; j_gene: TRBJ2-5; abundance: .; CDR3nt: TGTGCCAGCACCCCGCGACCGAGCCAAGAGACCCAGTACTTC; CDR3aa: CASTPRPSQETQYF
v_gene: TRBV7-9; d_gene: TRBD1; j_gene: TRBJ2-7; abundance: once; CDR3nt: TGTGCCAGCAGCTCCGGGGACAGGGTCGAGCAGTACTTC; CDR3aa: CASSSGDRVEQYF
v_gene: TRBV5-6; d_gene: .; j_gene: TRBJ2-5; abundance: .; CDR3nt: TGTGCCAGCAGCCGGTCACGACTTCAAGAGACCCAGTACTTC; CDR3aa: CASSRSRLQETQYF
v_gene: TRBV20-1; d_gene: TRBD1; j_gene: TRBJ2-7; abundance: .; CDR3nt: TGCAGTGCTAGATCTACAGGGGTTTGGGACGAGCAGTACTTC; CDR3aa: CSARSTGVWDEQYF
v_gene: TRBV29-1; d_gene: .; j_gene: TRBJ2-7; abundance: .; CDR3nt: TGCAGCTACCGAGGAGGAGGCTACGAGCAGTACTTC; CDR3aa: CSYRGGGYEQYF
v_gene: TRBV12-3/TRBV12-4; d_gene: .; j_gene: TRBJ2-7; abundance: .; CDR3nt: TGTGCCAGCAGTTACTCAGGGATGAAAGACTCCTACGAGCAGTACTTC; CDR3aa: CASSYSGMKDSYEQYF
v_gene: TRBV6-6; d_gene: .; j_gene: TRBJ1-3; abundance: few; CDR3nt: TGTGCCAGCAGCGACAGATCCATATATTTT; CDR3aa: CASSDRSIYF
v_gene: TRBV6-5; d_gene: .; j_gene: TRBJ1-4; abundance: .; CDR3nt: TGTGCCAGCACCCAGGGTATGGGTAATGAAAAACTGTTTTTT; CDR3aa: CASTQGMGNEKLFF
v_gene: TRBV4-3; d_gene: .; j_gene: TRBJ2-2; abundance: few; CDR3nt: TGCGCCAGCAGCCAACGATTTGCCACATCCGGGGAGCTGTTTTTT; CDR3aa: CASSQRFATSGELFF
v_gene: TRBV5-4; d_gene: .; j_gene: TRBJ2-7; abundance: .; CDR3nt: TGTGCCAGCAGCCCAATGGTGGGTTACGAGCAGTACTTC; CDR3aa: CASSPMVGYEQYF
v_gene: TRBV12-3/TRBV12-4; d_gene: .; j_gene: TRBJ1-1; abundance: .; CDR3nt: TGTGCCAGCAGTTTAGCGCGAGGGGCTAGGGGAGCTTTCTTT; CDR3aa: CASSLARGARGAFF
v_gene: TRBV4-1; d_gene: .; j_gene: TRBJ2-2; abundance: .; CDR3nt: TGCGCCAGCAGCCGAGGAATGGACATTCTAAGAGGGACCGGGGAGCTGTTTTTT; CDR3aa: CASSRGMDILRGTGELFF
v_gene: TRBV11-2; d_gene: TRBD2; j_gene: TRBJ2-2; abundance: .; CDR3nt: TGTGCCAGCAGCTTACTGTATCCGACTAGCGGGGTGAACACCGGGGAGCTGTTTTTT; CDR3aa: CASSLLYPTSGVNTGELFF
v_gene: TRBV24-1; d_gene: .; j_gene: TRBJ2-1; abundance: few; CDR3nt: TGTGCCACTTCGTTAGCGGTTAACAATGAGCAGTTCTTC; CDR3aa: CATSLAVNNEQFF
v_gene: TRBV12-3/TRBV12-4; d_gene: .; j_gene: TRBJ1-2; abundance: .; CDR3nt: TGTGCCAGCAGCGTGTCGGCCAGGGAGCCCTATGGCTACACCTTC; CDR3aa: CASSVSAREPYGYTF
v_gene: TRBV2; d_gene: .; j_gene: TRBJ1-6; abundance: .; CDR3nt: TGTGCCAGCAGTGCGAACTCTTCACCCCTCCACTTT; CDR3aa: CASSANSSPLHF
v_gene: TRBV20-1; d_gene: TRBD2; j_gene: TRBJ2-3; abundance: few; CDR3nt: TGCAGTGCGTTGGGGGGACTAGCGGGAGTTTCAGATACGCAGTATTTT; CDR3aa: CSALGGLAGVSDTQYF
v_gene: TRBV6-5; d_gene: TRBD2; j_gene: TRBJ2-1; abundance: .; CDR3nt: TGTGCCAGCAGGGGGATAGCGGGAGGGCTGCCTGAGCAGTTCTTC; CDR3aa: CASRGIAGGLPEQFF
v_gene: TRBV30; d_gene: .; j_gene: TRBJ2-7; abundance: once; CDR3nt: TGTGCCTGGAGCCGAGCCAGCTACGAGCAGTACTTC; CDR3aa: CAWSRASYEQYF
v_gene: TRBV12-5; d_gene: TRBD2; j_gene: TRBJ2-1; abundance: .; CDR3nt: TGTGCTAGTGCTCAAGTTCGGACTAGCGGGTTGAATGAGCAGTTCTTC; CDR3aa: CASAQVRTSGLNEQFF
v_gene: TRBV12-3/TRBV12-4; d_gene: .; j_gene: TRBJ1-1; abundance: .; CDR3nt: TGTGCCAGCAGCCGCGATCCCGTACGACGAGCTCAGAACACTGAAGCTTTCTTT; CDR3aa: CASSRDPVRRAQNTEAFF
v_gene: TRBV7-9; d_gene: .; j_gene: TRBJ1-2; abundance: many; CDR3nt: TGTGCCAGCTCAAGCGCACATAATGGCTACACCTTC; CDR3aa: CASSSAHNGYTF
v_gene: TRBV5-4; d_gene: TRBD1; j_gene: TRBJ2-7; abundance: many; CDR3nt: TGTGCCAGCAGCTTATGGGACAGGGAAACGGGCGAGCAGTACTTC; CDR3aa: CASSLWDRETGEQYF
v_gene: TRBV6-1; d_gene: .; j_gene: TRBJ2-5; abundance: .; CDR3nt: TGTGCCAGCAGTGAGTCTTGGGGGTTTTCAAGAGAGACCCAGTACTTC; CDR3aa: CASSESWGFSRETQYF
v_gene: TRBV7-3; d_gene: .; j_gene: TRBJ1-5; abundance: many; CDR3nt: TGTGCCAGCAGCGCCGCCCCTAATCAGCCCCAGCATTTT; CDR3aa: CASSAAPNQPQHF
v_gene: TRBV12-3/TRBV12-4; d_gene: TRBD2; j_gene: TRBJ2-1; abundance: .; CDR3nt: TGTGCCAGCAGGGTAGCGGGGGGGCCTCAGAATGAGCAGTTCTTC; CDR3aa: CASRVAGGPQNEQFF
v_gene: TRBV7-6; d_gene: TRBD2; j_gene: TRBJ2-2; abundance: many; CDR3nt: TGTGCCAGCAGCCGTAGCGGGAGTAACACCGGGGAGCTGTTTTTT; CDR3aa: CASSRSGSNTGELFF
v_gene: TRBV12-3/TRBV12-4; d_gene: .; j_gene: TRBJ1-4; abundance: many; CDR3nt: TGTGCCAGCAGTTACCAGCTTAATGAAAAACTGTTTTTT; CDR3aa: CASSYQLNEKLFF
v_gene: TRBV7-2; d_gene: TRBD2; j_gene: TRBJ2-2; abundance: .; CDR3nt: TGTGCCAGCAGCTATGTGGGGCTAGCGGGAGCCGGGGAGCTGTTTTTT; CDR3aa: CASSYVGLAGAGELFF
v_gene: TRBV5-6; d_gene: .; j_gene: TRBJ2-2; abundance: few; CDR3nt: TGTGCCAGCAGCTTTAGACCGACCGGGGAGCTGTTTTTT; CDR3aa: CASSFRPTGELFF
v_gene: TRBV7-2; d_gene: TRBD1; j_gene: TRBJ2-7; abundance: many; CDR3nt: TGTGCCAGCAGCCTGACAGGGGACGAGCAGTACTTC; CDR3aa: CASSLTGDEQYF
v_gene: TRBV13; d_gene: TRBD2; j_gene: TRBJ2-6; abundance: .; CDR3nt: TGTGCCAGCAGCTTAGAGTCTAGCGGGGCGCTCGTCGGGGCCAACGTCCTGACTTTC; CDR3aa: CASSLESSGALVGANVLTF
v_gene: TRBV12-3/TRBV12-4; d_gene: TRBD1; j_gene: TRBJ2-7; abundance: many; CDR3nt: TGTGCCAGCAGCCCAGGGGGCGAGCAGTACTTC; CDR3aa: CASSPGGEQYF
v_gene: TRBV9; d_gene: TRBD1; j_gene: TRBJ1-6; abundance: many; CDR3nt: TGTGCCAGCAGCCCCCGGACAGGGGAGAGTAATTCACCCCTCCACTTT; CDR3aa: CASSPRTGESNSPLHF
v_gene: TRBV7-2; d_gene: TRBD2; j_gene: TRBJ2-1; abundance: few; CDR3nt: TGTGCCAGCAGCCTTAGGGACTACCCCGTCAATGAGCAGTTCTTC; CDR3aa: CASSLRDYPVNEQFF
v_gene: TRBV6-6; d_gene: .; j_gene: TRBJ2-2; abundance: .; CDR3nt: TGTGCCAGCAGTTACTTAGCGGCGAACACCGGGGAGCTGTTTTTT; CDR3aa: CASSYLAANTGELFF
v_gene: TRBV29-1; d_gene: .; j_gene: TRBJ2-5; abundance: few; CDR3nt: TGCAGCACCGTTAGGGGTTCGGAGACCCAGTACTTC; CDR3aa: CSTVRGSETQYF
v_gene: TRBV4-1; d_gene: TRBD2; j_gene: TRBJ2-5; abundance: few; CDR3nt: TGCGCCAGCAGCCATGTAGCGGGGGCGGAGACCCAGTACTTC; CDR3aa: CASSHVAGAETQYF
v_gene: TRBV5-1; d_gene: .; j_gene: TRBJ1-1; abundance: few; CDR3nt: TGCGCCAGCAGCCCTGCGGTAAGGAACACTGAAGCTTTCTTT; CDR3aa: CASSPAVRNTEAFF
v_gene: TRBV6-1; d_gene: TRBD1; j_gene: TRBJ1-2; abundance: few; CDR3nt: TGTGCCAGCAGTCAGGACAGGCTTTCTAACTATGGCTACACCTTC; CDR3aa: CASSQDRLSNYGYTF
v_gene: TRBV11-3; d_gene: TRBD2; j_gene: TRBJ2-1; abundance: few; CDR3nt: TGTGCCAGCAGCCGGGGATTACTAGCGGTCAATGAGCAGTTCTTC; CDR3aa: CASSRGLLAVNEQFF
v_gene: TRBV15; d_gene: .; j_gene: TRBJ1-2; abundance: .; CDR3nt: TGTGCCACCAGCAGACAGCGTGGCTACACCTTC; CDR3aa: CATSRQRGYTF
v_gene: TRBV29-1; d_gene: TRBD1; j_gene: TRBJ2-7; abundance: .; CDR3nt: TGCAGCGTGAGACCCGGGACAGGGAACTACGAGCAGTACTTC; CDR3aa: CSVRPGTGNYEQYF
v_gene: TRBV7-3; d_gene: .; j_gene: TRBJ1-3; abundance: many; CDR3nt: TGTGCCAGCAGCTTAAGTGGGCTCTTGATAACTGGAAACACCATATATTTT; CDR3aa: CASSLSGLLITGNTIYF
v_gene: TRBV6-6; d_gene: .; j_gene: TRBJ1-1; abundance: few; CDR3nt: TGTGCCAGCAGTTATGGCATGAACACTGAAGCTTTCTTT; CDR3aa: CASSYGMNTEAFF
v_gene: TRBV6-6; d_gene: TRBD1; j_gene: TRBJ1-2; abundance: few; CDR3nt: TGTGCCAGCAGTACGACAGGGGGATATGGCTACACCTTC; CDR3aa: CASSTTGGYGYTF
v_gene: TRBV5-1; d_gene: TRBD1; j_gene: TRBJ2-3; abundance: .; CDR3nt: TGCGCCAGCAGCTTGGGCCAGGGGGTGGGCACAGATACGCAGTATTTT; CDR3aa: CASSLGQGVGTDTQYF
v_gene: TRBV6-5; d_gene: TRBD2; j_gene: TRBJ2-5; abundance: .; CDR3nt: TGTGCCAGCAGTTACTCCGCGGGGGGGCCCCAAGAGACCCAGTACTTC; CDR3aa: CASSYSAGGPQETQYF
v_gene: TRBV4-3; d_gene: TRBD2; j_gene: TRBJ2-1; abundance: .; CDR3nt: TGCGCCAGCAGCCCTTTAGCGGGAGGGGGCTACAATGAGCAGTTCTTC; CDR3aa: CASSPLAGGGYNEQFF
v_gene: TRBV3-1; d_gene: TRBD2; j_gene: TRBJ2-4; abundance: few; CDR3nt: TGTGCCAGCAGCCATGTACGGGGGGGCTTAGAAGCCAAAAACATTCAGTACTTC; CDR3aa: CASSHVRGGLEAKNIQYF
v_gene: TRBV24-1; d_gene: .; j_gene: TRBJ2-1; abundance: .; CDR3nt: TGTGCCACCAGTGATACAACCGTCGGGGGAGCCTACAATGAGCAGTTCTTC; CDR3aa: CATSDTTVGGAYNEQFF
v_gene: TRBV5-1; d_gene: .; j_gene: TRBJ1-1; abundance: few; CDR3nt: TGCGCCAGCAGCTTGGGAACATTGGATACTGAAGCTTTCTTT; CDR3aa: CASSLGTLDTEAFF
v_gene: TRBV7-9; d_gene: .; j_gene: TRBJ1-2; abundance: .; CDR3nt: TGTGCCAGCAGCTTAGTGAACAGCCATTCTAACTATGGCTACACCTTC; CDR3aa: CASSLVNSHSNYGYTF